This TCR beta chain was documented in a study of PD-1 blockade in classical Hodgkin lymphoma (dated by TCRdb to about 2020). The study in broad terms: Nivolumab dosing was 3 mg/kg intravenously every 2 weeks, continuing until either disease progression or unacceptable toxicity. A peripheral blood immune signature of response to PD-1 blockade in classical Hodgkin lymphoma was defined using TCR beta sequencing and CyTOF.

Overall study results and their limits: Baseline diversity similar to that of newly diagnosed patients was observed in trial patients achieving complete response, whereas significantly lower diversity was observed in partial responders and progressors. By C4D1, a significant rise was seen in CD4+ TCR diversity but not in CD8+ TCR diversity (p=0.0027 vs p=0.16), and the rise was most apparent among complete responders (p=0.02). Diversity was lower in patients who began nivolumab less than 1 year after ASCT, so these patients were left out of later analyses to avoid confounding by immune reconstitution. The study was restricted to a single clinical trial cohort, and the causes of repertoire differences, possibly disease activity or prior therapy, were left undefined. Baseline TCR diversity was reported as lower in newly diagnosed patients than in healthy donors, and lower still in relapsed/refractory patients.

Genomic DNA was extracted with the Qiagen DNeasy kit from unsorted PBMCs and from negatively selected CD4+ and CD8+ fractions. TCR beta CDR3 regions were amplified by immunoSEQ multiplex PCR using primers annealing to V and J segments. Amplification bias was minimized using a synthetic immune receptor repertoire, and residual bias was removed computationally after sequencing. The study's own analysis went as follows. Custom Python scripts were used to quantify repertoire diversity as the Shannon entropy index. Unsorted, CD4+ and CD8+ repertoires were examined separately, except in combined analyses, for which CD4+ and CD8+ sequences were merged in silico. Clonal expansion was defined as at least a 2-fold frequency increase after treatment relative to C1D1, with a pseudocount of 0.5 for undetected baseline clones. Singleton clones were defined as clones with 0 or 1 copy at C1D1, and non-singleton clones were defined as clones with 2 or more copies. Clones expanded in unsorted samples were labelled as CD4+, CD8+ or unknown by matching protein sequences in sorted samples from the same patient. Diversity changes from C1D1 to C4D1 were tested in paired samples using Wilcoxon tests. TCRdb retrieved this table from immuneACCESS and kept in-frame rearrangements only. Not all clones are present; in checked studies, unresolved V genes account for under half, and no reason is known for the remainder. The D gene and trimming were derived from the DNA, and the V and J assignments and clone size from that table. This sample holds about 20,000 clones; 75% to 85% were observed only once. The top ten hold 40% to 45% of the sample.

On this clone itself: Its cognate antigen has yet to be identified. Per-base qualities were not stored, and no clone one base away is much larger.

The time point label of this sample denotes: cycle 2 day 1 (C2D1) of nivolumab. Every trial patient had relapsed following autologous stem cell transplantation, and prior brentuximab vedotin exposure was what differed among cohorts A, B and C. A total of around 60 patients with relapsed/refractory classical Hodgkin lymphoma made up the trial cohort, and each patient's best overall response was complete response, partial response or progressive disease. In the multi-cohort phase II CheckMate 205 trial, trial patients received single-agent nivolumab. An independent review committee assessed best overall response by applying the 2007 International Working Group response criteria. PBMCs from the trial were collected at three points: immediately before nivolumab initiation (C1D1), and during therapy at cycle 2 day 1 and cycle 4 day 1. After peripheral blood was drawn into 8 mL Vacutainer Cell Preparation Tubes, PBMCs were isolated by centrifugation and then cryopreserved.

Including cysteine and phenylalanine, the CDR3 has 14 amino acids. The retained sequence is limited to the CDR3, 42 bases, with the frame set at the first base. Trimming takes 2 bases from V and 3 bases from J, and the germline ends sit 10 bases apart. CDR1 SGHVS and CDR2 FNYEAQ were looked up in the germline V gene. The chain was built from TRBV7-6 and TRBJ1-1; the D gene lacks a confident call. The source was peripheral blood mononuclear cells (PBMCs), collected before the second cycle of nivolumab. The receptor comes from a human donor with classical Hodgkin lymphoma. The CDR3 protein is CASSLRAGYTEAFF. The nucleotide sequence reads as follows: TGTGCCAGCAGCTTAAGGGCGGGGTACACTGAAGCTTTCTTT.